Shown below are 14 T cell receptor beta chains from a single sample sequenced in a study of metastatic and nonmetastatic thyroid tumors. No treatment of any kind had been given to any patient before thyroid surgery. TCRdb re-clonotyped the PCR reads via MiXCR. The table records some 93,000 clones, roughly an eighth of them present only once. The sample consisted of blood. These receptors all stem from a female donor with papillary thyroid cancer or a benign thyroid nodule (not recorded which). Some clones in this sample may be carry-over from other donors' samples.

This clone was picked up many times. Distinct nucleotide sequences in the sample also encode this CDR3. The CDR3 spells CSASRASGQETQYF. The CDR3, as DNA: TGCAGTGCTAGTAGGGCTAGCGGTCAAGAGACCCAGTACTTC. J is TRBJ2-5 and V is TRBV20-1; 7 bases line up with TRBD2. The V segment lost 3 bases and the J segment 2 bases; nucleotides outside the gene matches: 6. Germline values: CDR1 DFQATT, CDR2 SNEGSKA (reference sequence). The CDR3 runs 14 residues.

With regard to this clone: A read error may explain this, as a much larger clone is one base away. The V and J genes are TRBV20-1 and TRBJ2-3; D might be TRBD2 (5 bases). This CDR3 region has 15 residues. Germline V lookup: CDR1 DFQATT, CDR2 SNEGSKA (reference sequence). CDR3: CSATHPASSTYTQYF. DNA for the CDR3: TGCAGTGCTACCCATCCAGCGTCTAGCACATATACGCAGTATTTT.

This clone was observed at least ten times. Here the CDR3 reads CASSVAGGETGELFF. As DNA, the CDR3 is TGTGCCAGCAGCGTAGCGGGAGGGGAGACCGGGGAGCTGTTTTTT. This chain connects TRBV9 to TRBJ2-2, with 8 bases aligning to TRBD2. The germline V gene encodes CDR1 SGDLS and CDR2 YYNGEE. V shed 0 bases and J 5 bases; nucleotides not matched to a gene: 3. The CDR3 extends over 15 amino acids.

This clone was recorded a few times. The chain carries TRBV28 and TRBJ2-1; D gene ambiguous. The germline V gene encodes CDR1 MDHEN and CDR2 SYDVKM. Trimming shortened V by 8 bases and J by 8 bases, and 10 bases separated the two germline ends. This CDR3 region has 11 residues. CDR3 nucleotides: TGTGCCAGCCCCCGCGTGCATGAGCAGTTCTTC. It encodes CASPRVHEQFF.

On this clone: This may come from a read error, since a much larger clone is one base off. The CDR3 DNA reads as TGTGCCACCAGCAGAGACCCGGTCTCCAACGTCCTGACTTTC. This translates into CATSRDPVSNVLTF. This chain links TRBV15 with TRBJ2-6; D ambiguous. The ends were cut back, 0 bases at V and 8 bases at J, with 8 bases in the middle. The CDR3 sequence is 14 residues long. Germline V gene lookup returns CDR1 LNHNV and CDR2 YYDKDF (reference sequence).

The table lists this clone with a few counts. V and J are TRBV6-2 or TRBV6-3 and TRBJ2-3; D remains unclear. CDR1 and CDR2 (germline): MNHEY, SVGEGT. V gave up 5 bases and J gave up 4 bases, with 22 bases separating them. This CDR3 region has 17 residues. CDR3 coding DNA: TGTGCCAGCAGTGACCCCGGTAGTATTCGTCTTGCAGATACGCAGTATTTT. Translated, it gives CASSDPGSIRLADTQYF.

The rearrangement joins TRBV7-8 to TRBJ1-2; D gene ambiguous. Germline values: CDR1 SGHVS, CDR2 FQNEAQ. This CDR3 region has 12 residues. The V and J ends lost 3 bases and 8 bases respectively, with 10 bases between them. CDR3 in amino acids: CASSFREGGYTF. DNA for the CDR3: TGTGCCAGCAGCTTTCGCGAAGGCGGCTACACCTTC.

This clone was detected many times. V and J are TRBV28 and TRBJ1-2, with D uncertain. The CDR3 runs 14 residues. Germline V gene sequence: CDR1 MDHEN, CDR2 SYDVKM. V was shortened by 5 bases and J by 8 bases, with 18 bases between the two germline ends. The CDR3 protein is CASSPPAGRSGYTF. In DNA form, the CDR3 reads TGTGCCAGCAGTCCCCCGGCAGGTAGGAGCGGCTACACCTTC.

This clone was seen at least ten times. The chain uses TRBV28 and TRBJ1-2; D gene ambiguous. Trimming removed 4 bases from V and 10 bases from J, with 22 bases in between. CDR1 and CDR2 (germline): MDHEN, SYDVKM. CDR3 size: 15 residues. The CDR3 loop is CASSSPLQPIGAYTF. CDR3 bases: TGTGCCAGCAGTTCGCCCCTCCAACCGATCGGAGCCTACACCTTC.

In its sample, this clone was seen many times. The rearrangement joins TRBV19 to TRBJ1-5, with a possible D match to TRBD1 (6 bases). Germline CDR1 LNHDA, CDR2 SQIVND (reference sequence). This CDR3 has 16 residues. Trimming removed 4 bases at V and 4 bases at J, with 17 bases between. The CDR3 DNA reads as TGTGCCAGTAGTAAGTTGGTACAGGGAGGAAATCAGCCCCAGCATTTT. This encodes CASSKLVQGGNQPQHF.

This clone was picked up many times. The chain employs TRBV5-5 and TRBJ1-5; D gene uncertain. The V gene's germline CDR1 is SGHKS and CDR2 YYEKEE (reference sequence). The CDR3 extends over 15 amino acids. The V gene lost 6 bases and the J gene lost 1 base, with 14 bases spanning the gap. In DNA form, the CDR3 reads TGTGCCAGCACTACGGCCCCCGGCAGCAATCAGCCCCAGCATTTT. Encoded protein: CASTTAPGSNQPQHF. The variable domain in full, completed from reference TRBV5-5 and TRBJ1-5, reads DAGVTQSPTHLIKTRGQQVTLRCSPISGHKSVSWYQQVLGQGPQFIFQYYEKEERGRGNFPDRFSARQFPNYSSELNVNALLLGDSALYLCASTTAPGSNQPQHFGDGTRLSIL.

This clone was recorded many times. The chain combines TRBV6-6 with TRBJ1-2, with 7 positions matching TRBD1. There are 15 residues in the CDR3. The V segment lost 1 base and the J segment 8 bases; nucleotides outside the gene matches: 10. Germline-derived CDR1 and CDR2 are MNHNY and SVGAGI (reference sequence). CDR3 DNA sequence: TGTGCCAGCAGTTACTTGGGTTACAGGGGCTCGGGCTACACCTTC. Translation gives CASSYLGYRGSGYTF.

In its sample, this clone was seen many times. The DNA for the CDR3 is TGTGCCACCGAATCCCGGGACAGGGGCACCGGGGAGCTGTTTTTT. It yields the protein CATESRDRGTGELFF. The chain recombines TRBV24-1 with TRBJ2-2; 10 positions agree with TRBD1. Germline-derived CDR1 and CDR2 are KGHDR and SFDVKD. The CDR3 contains 15 residues. J gave up 4 bases and V 9 bases, and 7 bases lay outside the gene matches.

This clone is termed medium-sized. This sequence joins TRBV7-6 and TRBJ1-5; D is unresolved. This CDR3 spans 17 amino acids. Germline V gene lookup returns CDR1 SGHVS and CDR2 FNYEAQ. Trimming cost V 2 bases and J 0 bases, with 14 bases left between them. CDR3 sequence: CASSLLPTGDSNQPQHF. CDR3 DNA: TGTGCCAGCAGCTTATTACCCACCGGGGATAGCAATCAGCCCCAGCATTTT.